This is a list of T cell receptor beta chains from one sample in a study of shared clonotypes between healthy human individuals. Profiling relied on immunoSEQ multiplex PCR, and the TCRdb table lists in-frame clones only, not all of them. The data show about 960,000 clones, around three quarters seen once. Input material: memory CD4+ T cells sorted from blood. These receptors were collected from a man between 18 and 29 years old in good health. Each CDR3 is given with its conserved first and last residue. Each record gives: CDR3 protein, CDR3 DNA, CDR3 length, J gene, clone size, D gene, V gene. D genes are given only for firm matches. Expanded clones get a size class; other rows say once, few or many, or leave the size out.

CASSRDRGPSSGANVLTF TGTGCCAGCAGCAGGGACAGGGGGCCTTCCTCTGGGGCCAACGTCCTGACTTTC 18 TRBJ2-6 . . TRBV21-1
CAWREAGVPPGELFF TGTGCCTGGAGGGAAGCGGGGGTCCCGCCCGGGGAGCTGTTTTTT 15 TRBJ2-2 once TRBD2 TRBV30
CASSLSSYNEQFF TGTGCCAGCAGTTTAAGCAGCTACAATGAGCAGTTCTTC 13 TRBJ2-1 . . TRBV28
CASSSGTFTDTQYF TGTGCCAGCAGTTCAGGGACTTTTACAGATACGCAGTATTTT 14 TRBJ2-3 . . TRBV6-5
CSVERGSTTQYF TGCAGCGTGGAGCGGGGCAGCACTACGCAGTATTTT 12 TRBJ2-3 . TRBD2 TRBV29-1
CASSLRSAGGAFF TGTGCCAGCAGTCTACGTAGTGCTGGGGGAGCTTTCTTT 13 TRBJ1-1 . . TRBV14
CASSAPRGGYGYTF TGTGCCAGCAGCGCGCCTCGGGGGGGCTATGGCTACACCTTC 14 TRBJ1-2 . . TRBV9
CASSQGTRETQYF TGCGCCAGCAGCCAGGGGACCAGGGAGACCCAGTACTTC 13 TRBJ2-5 . . TRBV4-1
CASRAQGSEQYF TGTGCCAGCAGGGCACAGGGGTCCGAGCAGTACTTC 12 TRBJ2-7 . TRBD1 TRBV2
CATSIDENTEAFF TGTGCCACCAGCATTGACGAGAACACTGAAGCTTTCTTT 13 TRBJ1-1 . . TRBV15
CASSPSRPIPGRAGELFF TGTGCCAGCAGCCCCTCCAGACCGATCCCAGGGAGGGCCGGGGAGCTGTTTTTT 18 TRBJ2-2 . TRBD2 TRBV5-6
CASSLPRGESGYTF TGCGCCAGCAGCTTGCCCCGCGGGGAGAGTGGCTACACCTTC 14 TRBJ1-2 . . TRBV5-1
CASSPGPLRTRSSSDTQYF TGCGCCAGCAGCCCGGGCCCACTACGGACCCGATCGTCATCAGATACGCAGTATTTT 19 TRBJ2-3 few . TRBV4-1
CASRWGTTKYEQYF TGTGCAAGTCGCTGGGGGACTACGAAATACGAGCAGTACTTC 14 TRBJ2-7 . . TRBV12-2
CASSSSGGEQYF TGTGCCAGCAGCTCCTCCGGCGGCGAGCAGTACTTC 12 TRBJ2-7 . . TRBV7-3
CASSLRLAGPKDTQYF TGTGCCAGCAGCTTACGGCTAGCGGGTCCTAAAGATACGCAGTATTTT 16 TRBJ2-3 once TRBD2 TRBV11-2
CASKLSPNQPQHF TGTGCCAGCAAGCTCAGTCCCAATCAGCCCCAGCATTTT 13 TRBJ1-5 . . TRBV6-5
CASSPFTGGTDTQYF TGTGCCAGCTCACCTTTTACAGGGGGCACAGATACGCAGTATTTT 15 TRBJ2-3 . TRBD1 TRBV18
CASSLAADWDSGNTIYF TGTGCCAGCAGCTTGGCCGCGGACTGGGACTCTGGAAACACCATATATTTT 17 TRBJ1-3 . . TRBV5-5
CASSPASGRPETQYF TGTGCCAGCAGCCCCGCTAGCGGGAGACCAGAGACCCAGTACTTC 15 TRBJ2-5 . TRBD2 TRBV7-2
CASSQPAGATLNEQFF TGTGCCAGCAGCCAACCAGCGGGAGCGACGCTGAATGAGCAGTTCTTC 16 TRBJ2-1 . TRBD2 TRBV7-9
CAWNTPFRGLLTGELFF TGTGCCTGGAATACACCCTTCAGGGGGCTTTTAACCGGGGAGCTGTTTTTT 17 TRBJ2-2 . TRBD1 TRBV30
CASSTSGANNSPLHF TGTGCCAGCAGCACCTCAGGGGCCAATAATTCACCCCTCCACTTT 15 TRBJ1-6 . . TRBV7-2
CAGHTGLPTYNEQFF TGTGCCGGTCACACGGGACTCCCTACCTACAATGAGCAGTTCTTC 15 TRBJ2-1 . . TRBV7-9
CASSPGGREAYEQYF TGTGCCAGCAGTCCGGGTGGACGGGAAGCCTACGAGCAGTACTTC 15 TRBJ2-7 . . TRBV27
CASRSREYGNQPQHF TGTGCCAGCAGGTCCAGGGAGTACGGCAATCAGCCCCAGCATTTT 15 TRBJ1-5 few . TRBV6-1